Following are 8 T cell receptor beta chains from one sample sequenced in a study of CD8+ T cells in alopecia areata (dated by TCRdb to the late 2010s). The sample's time point label, in plain terms: about 25 weeks on oral tofacitinib. This specimen's treatment or condition label, per the study, means: oral pan-JAK inhibitor, 5-10 mg twice daily. The library relied on the immunoSEQ multiplex PCR assay. RNA was extracted from all samples and reverse transcribed into cDNA, which served as template for TCR sequencing. The immuneACCESS repertoire file appears here via TCRdb, limited to in-frame rearrangements. These files lack a portion of the clones; in checked studies, under half of the deficit traces to unresolved V genes, and the cause of the others is not known. Here the sample has some 200,000 clones; roughly 50% occur a single time. The leading ten clones occupy about 5% of the sample. The sample was CD4+ T cells sorted from blood, taken at week 24, from a patient treated with tofacitinib. Source of these receptors: a human donor with alopecia areata.

Concerning this clone: The same CDR3 arises from other DNA sequences in this sample as well. The chain uses TRBV29-1 and TRBJ2-3; 9 nucleotides match TRBD2. Germline loops: CDR1 SQVTM, CDR2 ANQGSEA. The CDR3 spans 14 residues. The junction had 3 bases not matched to a gene; V was cut back by 4 bases and J by 1 base. CDR3 bases: TGCAGCGTTGTGGTAGCGGGGGGCACAGATACGCAGTATTTT. Translated, it gives CSVVVAGGTDTQYF.

The chain links TRBV4-2 to TRBJ2-7; a weak D match, TRBD2 (5 bases). The V end was cut by 0 bases, the J end by 5 bases, with 14 bases between. The length of the CDR3 is 15 residues. Germline CDR1 and CDR2: LGHNA and YNFKEQ. CDR3 residues: CASSQENEGADEQYF. CDR3 sequence (DNA): TGTGCCAGCAGCCAAGAAAACGAGGGTGCCGACGAGCAGTACTTC.

The chain combines TRBV7-2 with TRBJ2-5, with a possible D match to TRBD1 (7 bases). The germline V gene encodes CDR1 SGHTA and CDR2 FQGNSA. Trimming removed 3 bases from V and 4 bases from J, with 18 bases in between. This CDR3 is 16 amino acids long. As DNA, the CDR3 is TGTGCCAGCAGCTTCGCCCACCAGGGGGGAGGAGAGACCCAGTACTTC. Translating gives CASSFAHQGGGETQYF.

In DNA form, the CDR3 reads TGCAGCGTTACGGGAGAGGGGTACAATGAGCAGTTCTTC. This sequence encodes CSVTGEGYNEQFF. The V gene is TRBV29-1, the J gene TRBJ2-1; TRBD2 is a possible D gene (6 bases). The V and J ends lost 5 bases and 4 bases respectively, with 12 bases between them. CDR1 SQVTM and CDR2 ANQGSEA come from the germline V gene. This CDR3 contains 13 residues.

This clone has only a few counts. V usage is TRBV5-1 and J usage is TRBJ2-1, with TRBD2 as a possible D gene (6 bases). The germline CDR1 and CDR2 sequences are SGHRS and YFSETQ. The CDR3 sequence is 12 residues long. Trimming took off 0 bases at V and 15 bases at J, with 13 bases between the two ends. The CDR3 bases are TGCGCCAGCAGCTTGGAAGGGAGGAAGTGGTTCTTC. This encodes CASSLEGRKWFF.

V usage is TRBV5-1 and J usage is TRBJ1-2, with D maybe TRBD1 (5 bases). The V end lost 0 bases, the J end lost 6 bases, and 15 bases lay between the germline ends. Germline values: CDR1 SGHRS, CDR2 YFSETQ. The CDR3 totals 15 residues. The CDR3 bases are TGCGCCAGCAGCTTGGCGGCAGGACATGAACATGGCTACACCTTC. Its translation: CASSLAAGHEHGYTF.

The CDR3 nucleotides are TGTGCCAGCAGTTCTCAAGCCGGGGCGGACTATGGCTACACCTTC. Amino acids: CASSSQAGADYGYTF. V gene TRBV28 combines with J gene TRBJ1-2, with D perhaps matching TRBD1 (5 bases). CDR1 and CDR2 from the germline V gene are MDHEN and SYDVKM. V was shortened by 4 bases and J by 3 bases, with 15 bases between the two germline ends. This CDR3 has 15 residues.

A single count supports this clone. The chain carries TRBV28 and TRBJ2-5; 12 nucleotides agree with TRBD2. CDR1 is MDHEN, CDR2 SYDVKM, per germline. There are 16 residues in the CDR3. V was pared by 6 bases and J by 4 bases, with 9 bases of the junction left unmatched. The CDR3 DNA reads TGTGCCAGCAGGAAACTAGCGGGAGGTGGCCGAGAGACCCAGTACTTC. This sequence encodes CASRKLAGGGRETQYF.